The sequence of this T cell receptor (beta chain) was determined in a study of blood T cells in healthy people across ages. Notes on the study in general: Roughly linearly, TCR beta diversity per million T cells fell as age increased. Because sorting was not performed, PBMCs prevented conclusive naive versus antigen-experienced comparison.

The V end was cut by 6 bases, the J end by 5 bases, with 22 bases between. The CDR3 spans 16 residues. Per germline, CDR1 MNHEY and CDR2 SMNVEV (reference sequence). Total RNA, at least 6 micrograms per sample, was extracted from PBMCs. Next came a second PCR, run for about 7 to 12 cycles, which used a sample-barcoded 5' primer along with a J-beta primer mix. Unique molecular identifiers of 12 random nucleotides labeled each cDNA. Each CDR3 protein gets one entry after TCRdb re-called the 5' RACE reads with MiXCR. The data show roughly 1.9 million distinct CDR3 sequences, with around 40% seen just once and under 25% held by the top ten. With regard to this clonotype: Antigen specificity is unknown.

The sequencing input was blood. This sequence originates from a human donor in good health. The V call is TRBV27, the J call TRBJ1-1; D uncertain. CDR3 in amino acids: CASSRSSGEVTTEAFF. CDR3 sequence (DNA): TGTGCCAGCAGCCGGAGCTCGGGAGAGGTCACAACTGAAGCTTTCTTT.